These 29 T cell receptor beta chains were sequenced from one sample in a study of beta chain features in type 1 diabetes. Findings and limits, study-wide: TCRB CDR3s were moderately but significantly shorter in Type 1 diabetes patients in all four CD4+ subsets.

The antigens these receptors bind are not known. Investigators reverse transcribed all isolated RNA, so they sequenced expressed TCRB transcripts. This table comes from immunoSEQ multiplex PCR, and its TCRdb copy is limited to in-frame clones, with some not included. This sample has some 270,000 clones, with about 11% found just once. Sequenced sample: naive CD4+ T cells from blood. The receptors were gathered from a man aged 25-40 years with type 1 diabetes.

This clone was observed a handful of times. V gene TRBV7-3 combines with J gene TRBJ1-5, with D uncertain. CDR1 and CDR2 from the germline V gene are SGHTA and FQGTGA. The CDR3 runs to 13 residues. Trimming pared 5 bases from V and 7 bases from J, leaving 12 bases between. The CDR3 DNA sequence: TGTGCCAGCAGCAGAGGGCGTGGACAGCCCCAGCATTTT. Protein sequence: CASSRGRGQPQHF.

The chain joins TRBV19 to TRBJ2-2, with D unresolved. The ends were cut back, 7 bases at V and 3 bases at J, with 15 bases in the middle. This CDR3 has 15 residues. Germline V gives CDR1 LNHDA, CDR2 SQIVND (reference sequence). The CDR3 bases are TGTGCCAGTATTAGGAGCGCTGAATACACCGGGGAGCTGTTTTTT. Protein product: CASIRSAEYTGELFF.

This clone was observed a handful of times. The gene calls are TRBV4-3 and TRBJ2-7; the match to TRBD2 covers 10 bases. This CDR3 spans 18 amino acids. Germline trimming cut 0 bases from V and 3 bases from J; bases unmatched to any gene: 11. CDR1 is LGHNA and CDR2 is YSLEER in the germline V gene. As DNA, the CDR3 is TGCGCCAGCAGCCAAGAGTGGGGGGCTAGCGGGGGAATCTACGAGCAGTACTTC. This sequence encodes CASSQEWGASGGIYEQYF.

The genes are TRBV2 and TRBJ2-1; D is uncertain. The CDR3 has 14 amino acids. Looked up from germline, CDR1 is SNHLY and CDR2 is FYNNEI. V was cut by 7 bases and J by 5 bases, with 15 bases left in between. The CDR3: CASMPSIGNNEQFF. The CDR3 coding sequence is TGTGCCAGCATGCCTTCGATTGGCAACAATGAGCAGTTCTTC.

V and J are TRBV28 and TRBJ1-2, with TRBD1 matching 8 bases. V shed 2 bases and J 3 bases; nucleotides not matched to a gene: 5. Germline V gene sequence: CDR1 MDHEN, CDR2 SYDVKM. This CDR3 has 15 residues. This CDR3 is CASSLIGGQDYGYTF. The CDR3 nucleotides are TGTGCCAGCAGTTTAATCGGGGGACAGGACTATGGCTACACCTTC.

Only a few counts were recorded for this clone. CDR3 nucleotide sequence: TGCGCCAGCAGTCACGGACAGGTCGCCTACGAGCAGTACTTC. It yields the protein CASSHGQVAYEQYF. This chain joins TRBV5-1 and TRBJ2-7; 7 bases map to TRBD1. Germline V CDR1 and CDR2: SGHRS, YFSETQ. The CDR3 runs 14 residues. With 5 bases clipped from V and 2 bases from J, the junction kept 7 bases outside the gene matches.

In its sample, this clone was seen a few times. This chain joins TRBV4-3 and TRBJ1-1, with D unresolved. Trimming stripped 0 bases from V and 6 bases from J, with 11 bases between. Germline assignment: CDR1 LGHNA and CDR2 YSLEER. CDR3 length: 14 amino acids. Here the CDR3 DNA reads TGCGCCAGCAGCCAAGATTTGGGAGGGTCTGAAGCTTTCTTT. It codes for CASSQDLGGSEAFF.

This chain connects TRBV5-1 to TRBJ2-7; D is unresolved. This CDR3 comprises 14 residues. The germline CDR1 and CDR2 sequences are SGHRS and YFSETQ. Between the trimmed V and J ends, which lost 2 bases and 3 bases, there was a span of 12 bases. The CDR3 sequence: CASSLDTDDYEQYF. CDR3 coding DNA: TGCGCCAGCAGCTTAGATACAGATGACTACGAGCAGTACTTC. Full variable domain (rest looked up from reference TRBV5-1 and TRBJ2-7): KAGVTQTPRYLIKTRGQQVTLSCSPISGHRSVSWYQQTPGQGLQFLFEYFSETQRNKGNFPGRFSGRQFSNSRSEMNVSTLELGDSALYLCASSLDTDDYEQYFGPGTRLTVT.

This clone was picked up a small number of times. The chain carries TRBV7-9 and TRBJ1-2; D remains unclear. The ends were cut back, 4 bases at V and 4 bases at J, with 13 bases in the middle. This CDR3 region has 14 residues. Germline assignment: CDR1 SEHNR and CDR2 FQNEAQ (reference sequence). In DNA, the CDR3 is TGTGCCAGCAGCTCACCCCTAGCCCTCTATGGCTACACCTTC. Protein sequence: CASSSPLALYGYTF.

The rearrangement uses TRBV5-4 and TRBJ2-5, with D possibly matching TRBD1 (6 bases). The CDR3 contains 14 residues. Trimming took off 4 bases at V and 5 bases at J, with 15 bases between the two ends. Germline V CDR1 and CDR2: SGHNT, YYREEE (reference sequence). The CDR3 reads CASSAQQGSETQYF. The CDR3 DNA is TGTGCCAGCAGCGCGCAACAGGGTTCGGAGACCCAGTACTTC.

This clone was detected a few times. The chain employs TRBV9 and TRBJ1-5; TRBD1 matches 8 bases. The CDR3 is 14 amino acids. Germline V gene lookup returns CDR1 SGDLS and CDR2 YYNGEE. Losses at the gene ends were 4 bases for V and 2 bases for J; bases not matched to a gene: 2. The CDR3 sequence is CASSRGQGNQPQHF. The CDR3 nucleotides are TGTGCCAGCAGCCGGGGACAGGGCAATCAGCCCCAGCATTTT.

This clone has more than one count but fewer than ten. The chain combines TRBV7-8 with TRBJ1-2, with 8 bases matching TRBD1. CDR1 is SGHVS, CDR2 FQNEAQ, per germline. This CDR3 region has 18 residues. V lost 5 bases and J lost 7; bases outside the gene matches: 21. CDR3 sequence (DNA): TGTGCCAGCAGCCCCTTCCGGACAGGGCCCACACTTCGCAGTGGCTACACCTTC. The encoded protein is CASSPFRTGPTLRSGYTF.

This chain connects TRBV19 to TRBJ2-7, with D possibly being TRBD1 (6 bases). V was pared by 8 bases and J by 4 bases, with 18 bases between. The germline V gene encodes CDR1 LNHDA and CDR2 SQIVND (reference sequence). The CDR3 extends over 14 amino acids. The CDR3 bases are TGTGCCAGTTCCTCCCCGGGACACACTTACGAGCAGTACTTC. Protein sequence: CASSSPGHTYEQYF.

The V and J genes are TRBV28 and TRBJ2-3, with 9 bases that match TRBD1. With V trimmed by 4 bases and J by 0 bases, 5 bases remained unmatched. Germline CDR1 is MDHEN and CDR2 is SYDVKM. The CDR3 spans 16 residues. CDR3 bases: TGTGCCAGCAGTTCACCGGGACAGGGAAGCACAGATACGCAGTATTTT. Amino acids: CASSSPGQGSTDTQYF.

The rearrangement links TRBV2 to TRBJ2-1; 7 bases agree with TRBD1. The CDR3 length is 15 residues. Germline V lookup: CDR1 SNHLY, CDR2 FYNNEI. V lost 2 bases, J lost 6 bases, and 7 bases stayed unmatched. CDR3 protein: CASSESVTGSNEQFF. DNA for the CDR3: TGTGCCAGCAGTGAATCGGTGACAGGGTCCAATGAGCAGTTCTTC.

The chain uses TRBV4-1 and TRBJ2-1; D is unresolved. Trimming shortened V by 0 bases and J by 1 base, and 16 bases separated the two germline ends. This CDR3 contains 18 residues. Germline V gene data show CDR1 as MGHRA and CDR2 as YSYEKL. The CDR3 DNA reads TGCGCCAGCAGCCAAGATGTAGGCCCGATACTATCCTACAATGAGCAGTTCTTC. This translates into CASSQDVGPILSYNEQFF.

V and J are TRBV9 and TRBJ1-4, with 8 bases fitting TRBD1. The CDR3 has 15 amino acids. With 3 bases clipped from V and 6 bases from J, the junction kept 7 bases outside the gene matches. Germline V lookup: CDR1 SGDLS, CDR2 YYNGEE. CDR3 nucleotides: TGTGCCAGCAGCGCCGGAGGGACAGGTTATGAAAAACTGTTTTTT. Translating gives CASSAGGTGYEKLFF.

The chain is built from TRBV7-9 and TRBJ2-7; tentatively, D is TRBD1 (6 bases). The CDR3 loop spans 13 amino acids. Germline CDR1 and CDR2: SEHNR and FQNEAQ (reference sequence). V lost 5 bases, J lost 2 bases, and 10 bases lay in between. This CDR3 is CASSKRTAYEQYF. CDR3 DNA: TGTGCCAGCAGCAAACGGACAGCCTACGAGCAGTACTTC.

This chain connects TRBV6-5 to TRBJ2-3, with 11 bases that match TRBD1. This CDR3 has 14 residues. CDR1 MNHEY and CDR2 SVGAGI come from the germline V gene. V was pared by 6 bases and J by 5 bases, with 4 bases of the junction left unmatched. CDR3 DNA sequence: TGTGCCAGCAGGAGGACAGGGGGCTTAGATACGCAGTATTTT. This gives the protein CASRRTGGLDTQYF.

This clone showed up just a few times. CDR3 DNA sequence: TGTGCCAGCAGCTTGGCCCGGGGACAGAACTACGAGCAGTACTTC. This encodes CASSLARGQNYEQYF. The V gene is TRBV5-4, the J gene TRBJ2-7, with TRBD1 matching 7 bases. Germline CDR1 reads SGHNT; CDR2 reads YYREEE (reference sequence). The CDR3 length is 15 residues. The ends lost 0 bases at V and 3 bases at J; junction bases unmatched: 6.

This clone occurred a few times. The chain joins TRBV9 to TRBJ2-3; 8 bases are shared with TRBD1. V lost 0 bases and J lost 3; bases outside the gene matches: 9. In germline, CDR1 is SGDLS, CDR2 YYNGEE. The CDR3 is 17 amino acids. The CDR3 reads CASSVAQGAGLTDTQYF. CDR3 sequence (DNA): TGTGCCAGCAGCGTAGCCCAGGGGGCCGGTTTGACAGATACGCAGTATTTT.

The CDR3 is CASSLVVAGDHEQYF. The CDR3 DNA follows: TGCGCCAGCAGCTTGGTTGTAGCGGGGGATCACGAGCAGTACTTC. The rearrangement joins TRBV5-1 to TRBJ2-7, with 9 bases matching TRBD2. The CDR3 length is 15 residues. V shed 0 bases and J 5 bases; nucleotides not matched to a gene: 6. Per the germline V gene, CDR1 is SGHRS and CDR2 is YFSETQ. The full variable domain, with the rest looked up from reference TRBV5-1 and TRBJ2-7, is KAGVTQTPRYLIKTRGQQVTLSCSPISGHRSVSWYQQTPGQGLQFLFEYFSETQRNKGNFPGRFSGRQFSNSRSEMNVSTLELGDSALYLCASSLVVAGDHEQYFGPGTRLTVT.

This chain connects TRBV19 to TRBJ2-5; perhaps TRBD2 as D (5 bases). TRBJ2-7 matches the DNA end more closely, so the J call is doubtful. Germline values: CDR1 LNHDA, CDR2 SQIVND (reference sequence). The CDR3 consists of 14 residues. The CDR3 bases are TGTGCCAGTAGTCGTGCTAAGGGAGTCGACGAGCAGTACTTC. Amino acid sequence: CASSRAKGVDEQYF.

The chain links TRBV4-3 to TRBJ2-3; the D is unclear. The V gene lost 0 bases and the J gene lost 8 bases, with 12 bases spanning the gap. This CDR3 has 14 residues. CDR1 is LGHNA, CDR2 YSLEER, per germline. The CDR3 DNA reads TGCGCCAGCAGCCAAGATCACGTTCCCGGTACGCAGTATTTT. It is translated as CASSQDHVPGTQYF.

The V gene is TRBV5-1, the J gene TRBJ2-7, with D perhaps TRBD2 (5 bases). Trimming cost V 5 bases and J 0 bases, with 9 bases left between them. There are 13 residues in the CDR3. The V gene's germline CDR1 is SGHRS and CDR2 YFSETQ. This CDR3 reads CASRTEGSYEQYF. CDR3 DNA: TGCGCCAGCAGAACTGAGGGCTCCTACGAGCAGTACTTC. Full variable domain (outside the CDR3, taken from reference TRBV5-1 and TRBJ2-7): KAGVTQTPRYLIKTRGQQVTLSCSPISGHRSVSWYQQTPGQGLQFLFEYFSETQRNKGNFPGRFSGRQFSNSRSEMNVSTLELGDSALYLCASRTEGSYEQYFGPGTRLTVT.

This clone turned up a few times. The chain couples TRBV19 to TRBJ1-2; 9 bases are a match to TRBD1. The germline gives CDR1 LNHDA, CDR2 SQIVND (reference sequence). There are 11 residues in the CDR3. DNA of the CDR3: TGTGCGGGACAGGGTGGCTATGGCTACACCTTC. Protein: CAGQGGYGYTF.

This clone was seen a handful of times. This rearrangement joins TRBV6-6 to TRBJ2-5; the D gene is possibly TRBD2 (6 bases). Trimming took 6 bases from V and 9 from J, leaving 14 bases between them. The CDR3 sequence is 12 residues long. The germline V gene encodes CDR1 MNHNY and CDR2 SVGAGI (reference sequence). The chain's CDR3 is CASSQGLLAQYF. CDR3 sequence (DNA): TGTGCCAGCAGCCAGGGACTCCTGGCCCAGTACTTC.

This clone was seen more than once but under ten times. The chain has TRBV18 and TRBJ2-7; a weak D match, TRBD1 (6 bases). Trimming removed 6 bases from V and 4 bases from J, with 10 bases in between. The CDR3 has 12 amino acids. CDR1 and CDR2 from the germline V gene are KGHSH and LQKENI. The CDR3 protein is CASSAGEYEQYF. In DNA, the CDR3 is TGTGCCAGCTCCGCAGGGGAGTACGAGCAGTACTTC.

This clone was seen only a few times. V gene TRBV28 combines with J gene TRBJ1-2, with D uncertain. V was shortened by 10 bases and J by 4 bases, with 19 bases between the two germline ends. The germline CDR1 and CDR2 sequences are MDHEN and SYDVKM. This CDR3 is built from 14 residues. CDR3 DNA sequence: TGTGCCACCTCAAGAGGGTCCGCCGTCTATGGCTACACCTTC. This sequence encodes CATSRGSAVYGYTF.